This TCR beta chain comes out of a study of cytomegalovirus exposure and HLA in healthy donors. Whole-study findings and limits: 16,951 TCR beta sequences were associated with HLA alleles at 0.05 false discovery rate in a later analysis.

A word on this clone: The antigen remains unidentified. Other nucleotide sequences in the sample specify the same CDR3.

PCR employed 60 Vbeta and 13 Jbeta primers. Profiling relied on immunoSEQ multiplex PCR, and the TCRdb table lists in-frame clones only, not all of them. This table holds approximately 110,000 clones, 65% found once. V was shortened by 3 bases and J by 3 bases, with 5 bases between the two germline ends. Germline loops: CDR1 SGHNT, CDR2 YENEEA. The CDR3 has 12 amino acids. V gene TRBV11-3 combines with J gene TRBJ1-1; TRBD1 is a possible D gene (5 bases). The sequencing sample was made of PBMCs. The clonotype originates from a man aged 25 to 40 in good health and CMV-seropositive. CDR3 protein: CASSFRDTEAFF. CDR3 in DNA: TGTGCCAGCAGCTTCAGGGACACTGAAGCTTTCTTT. The variable domain in full, completed from reference TRBV11-3 and TRBJ1-1, reads EAGVVQSPRYKIIEKKQPVAFWCNPISGHNTLYWYLQNLGQGPELLIRYENEEAVDDSQLPKDRFSAERLKGVDSTLKIQPAELGDSAVYLCASSFRDTEAFFGQGTRLTVV.